The 28 T cell receptor beta chains reported below all come from one sample, sequenced in a study of shared clonotypes between healthy human individuals. TCRdb keeps only in-frame clones here, not all; method: immunoSEQ multiplex PCR. Of roughly 2 million clones listed, roughly 95% were seen once; the top ten hold 0.13%. Material: naive CD4+ T cells sorted from blood. This sample's subset: CD45RA+ positively selected. The receptors here all came from a man between 18 and 29 years old in good health.

This clone was counted a single time. The CDR3 DNA is TGTGCCGGGTTAACAGGGGGCCATTCCTGGGAGCAGTACTTC. This gives the protein CAGLTGGHSWEQYF. The chain links TRBV6-5 to TRBJ2-7, with 9 bases fitting TRBD1. From germline, CDR1 is MNHEY and CDR2 SVGAGI. J lost 7 bases, V lost 11 bases, and 15 bases had no gene match. The CDR3 has 14 residues.

The chain combines TRBV5-1 with TRBJ2-5; the match to TRBD2 covers 9 bases. V lost 4 bases and J lost 2; bases outside the gene matches: 6. The V gene's germline CDR1 is SGHRS and CDR2 YFSETQ. The CDR3 has 15 amino acids. CDR3 residues: CASSRGTSLQETQYF. The CDR3 DNA reads as TGCGCCAGCAGCCGCGGGACTAGCCTACAAGAGACCCAGTACTTC.

CDR3 loop: CSVEESAGGMTGELFF. The CDR3, as DNA: TGCAGCGTTGAAGAATCAGCGGGGGGAATGACCGGGGAGCTGTTTTTT. The rearrangement links TRBV29-1 to TRBJ2-2, with 9 nucleotides matching TRBD2. The germline gives CDR1 SQVTM, CDR2 ANQGSEA. The CDR3 has 16 residues. After removal of 0 bases from V and 5 bases from J, the junction contained 7 bases not matched to a gene.

The chain joins TRBV9 to TRBJ2-1, with D maybe TRBD1 (5 bases). Germline values: CDR1 SGDLS, CDR2 YYNGEE. The CDR3 runs 12 residues. Trimming left V 0 bases short and J 9 bases short, with 7 bases between. The CDR3 region has the DNA TGTGCCAGCAGCGTAGGGGGCGGTGAGCAGTTCTTC. Translated, it gives CASSVGGGEQFF.

The J gene is TRBJ2-5, the V gene TRBV9; TRBD1 is a possible D gene (6 bases). The germline CDR1 and CDR2 sequences are SGDLS and YYNGEE. The CDR3 is 16 residues long. V was pared by 4 bases and J by 5 bases, with 21 bases between. In DNA form, the CDR3 reads TGTGCCAGCAGCATCAATACAGGGTTCAGCGCGGAGACCCAGTACTTC. Encoded protein: CASSINTGFSAETQYF. The full variable domain, completed using reference TRBV9 and TRBJ2-5, is DSGVTQTPKHLITATGQRVTLRCSPRSGDLSVYWYQQSLDQGLQFLIQYYNGEERAKGNILERFSAQQFPDLHSELNLSSLELGDSALYFCASSINTGFSAETQYFGPGTRLLVL.

This clone was observed once. This chain connects TRBV28 to TRBJ2-1, with TRBD2 matching over 7 bases. Losses at the gene ends were 1 base for V and 6 bases for J; bases not matched to a gene: 6. The CDR3 has 15 residues. Germline-derived CDR1 and CDR2 are MDHEN and SYDVKM. CDR3 residues: CASSLSPSGINEQFF. In DNA form, the CDR3 reads TGTGCCAGCAGTTTATCTCCTAGCGGAATCAATGAGCAGTTCTTC.

CDR3 DNA sequence: TGTGCCAGCAGGCCGCTGGACAGATACTATGGCTACACCTTC. It translates to CASRPLDRYYGYTF. The J gene is TRBJ1-2, the V gene TRBV6-6; possibly TRBD1 for D (6 bases). The germline V gene encodes CDR1 MNHNY and CDR2 SVGAGI (reference sequence). V lost 6 bases, J lost 3 bases, and 14 bases lay in between. The CDR3 is 14 residues long.

The rearrangement links TRBV11-2 to TRBJ1-1; D is unclear. Germline V CDR1 and CDR2: SGHAT, FQNNGV. Trimming took 1 base from V and 0 from J, leaving 6 bases between them. The CDR3 covers 14 residues. The CDR3 coding sequence is TGTGCCAGCAGCTTAGGATACATGAACACTGAAGCTTTCTTT. This codes for CASSLGYMNTEAFF.

The chain recombines TRBV18 with TRBJ1-4; TRBD1 matches 8 bases. The CDR3 is made up of 16 amino acids. V gave up 1 base and J gave up 8 bases; unmatched junction bases: 9. Germline CDR1 is KGHSH and CDR2 is LQKENI. CDR3 nucleotides: TGTGCCAGCTCACCACGGGCTTCGACAGGGGAAGAAAAACTGTTTTTT. It encodes CASSPRASTGEEKLFF.

The gene calls are TRBV5-1 and TRBJ1-1; D gene unclear. CDR1 and CDR2 (germline): SGHRS, YFSETQ. The V and J ends lost 4 bases and 5 bases respectively, with 15 bases between them. The CDR3 is 14 residues long. CDR3 in DNA: TGCGCCAGCAGCACCCTGGGCGCCAGAACTGAAGCTTTCTTT. This codes for CASSTLGARTEAFF.

This clone has ten or more counts. This same CDR3 is encoded by further DNA sequences in the sample. The chain links TRBV9 to TRBJ1-2; 7 bases line up with TRBD1. The CDR3 is made up of 15 amino acids. V was clipped by 3 bases and J by 5 bases; unmatched bases: 10. Germline V gene lookup returns CDR1 SGDLS and CDR2 YYNGEE. CDR3 sequence (DNA): TGTGCCAGCAGCGCCGGGACAGCCCAATGGTATGGCTACACCTTC. Translated: CASSAGTAQWYGYTF. The variable domain in full, with the rest retrieved from reference TRBV9 and TRBJ1-2, is DSGVTQTPKHLITATGQRVTLRCSPRSGDLSVYWYQQSLDQGLQFLIQYYNGEERAKGNILERFSAQQFPDLHSELNLSSLELGDSALYFCASSAGTAQWYGYTFGSGTRLTVV.

This clone appeared a single time. The chain joins TRBV7-6 to TRBJ2-5; a weak D match, TRBD2 (7 bases). Trimming took off 6 bases at V and 7 bases at J, with 15 bases between the two ends. CDR3 length: 13 residues. Germline CDR1 is SGHVS and CDR2 is FNYEAQ. CDR3 bases: TGTGCCAGCAGTCCGGGGGGCAGTGGGACCCAGTACTTC. This codes for CASSPGGSGTQYF.

V is TRBV6-5 and J is TRBJ2-2; perhaps TRBD1 as D (5 bases). Germline V gene data show CDR1 as MNHEY and CDR2 as SVGAGI. The ends were cut back, 6 bases at V and 1 base at J, with 6 bases in the middle. The CDR3 spans 13 residues. CDR3 in DNA: TGTGCCAGCAGAGGGGTGAACACCGGGGAGCTGTTTTTT. Protein sequence: CASRGVNTGELFF.

J is TRBJ1-2 and V is TRBV5-1; the match to TRBD1 covers 9 bases. J was trimmed by 8 bases and V by 3 bases; bases with no gene match: 8. CDR3 length: 14 residues. CDR1 is SGHRS and CDR2 is YFSETQ in the germline V gene. DNA of the CDR3: TGCGCCAGCAGCTCCACCGGGACAGGGTACGGCTACACCTTC. Amino acid sequence: CASSSTGTGYGYTF.

The gene calls are TRBV6-1 and TRBJ1-2, with 8 bases identical to TRBD1. From germline, CDR1 is MNHNS and CDR2 SASEGT. Losses at the gene ends were 3 bases for V and 4 bases for J; bases not matched to a gene: 7. This CDR3 has 15 residues. CDR3 sequence reads: CASSDRGRGSYGYTF. In DNA form, the CDR3 reads TGTGCCAGCAGTGACAGGGGGCGAGGGTCCTATGGCTACACCTTC.

This chain links TRBV6-5 with TRBJ1-1, with D possibly being TRBD1 (5 bases). This CDR3 comprises 14 residues. V was shortened by 4 bases and J by 8 bases, with 17 bases between the two germline ends. Germline V gene lookup returns CDR1 MNHEY and CDR2 SVGAGI. The CDR3 protein is CASSFSGYAEEAFF. CDR3 DNA: TGTGCCAGCAGTTTCTCAGGGTACGCGGAAGAAGCTTTCTTT.

The chain uses TRBV7-2 and TRBJ1-1; D call uncertain. Trimming left V 5 bases short and J 0 bases short, with 10 bases between. The germline V gene has CDR1 SGHTA and CDR2 FQGNSA. CDR3 size: 14 residues. CDR3: CASSRRILNTEAFF. The CDR3 region has the DNA TGTGCCAGCAGCCGAAGGATATTGAACACTGAAGCTTTCTTT.

The chain uses TRBV2 and TRBJ2-7; D is possibly TRBD1 (7 bases). The germline CDR1 and CDR2 sequences are SNHLY and FYNNEI. Trimming removed 1 base at V and 1 base at J, with 11 bases between. This CDR3 contains 15 residues. Written as DNA, the CDR3 is TGTGCCAGCAGTGAAGTGGCAGGGGGGTCCTACGAGCAGTACTTC. It encodes CASSEVAGGSYEQYF.

The chain couples TRBV5-4 to TRBJ1-6; 7 nucleotides agree with TRBD1. V lost 4 bases to trimming and J lost 10 bases; unmatched junction nucleotides: 8. The length of the CDR3 is 14 residues. The germline V gene encodes CDR1 SGHNT and CDR2 YYREEE (reference sequence). Here the CDR3 reads CASSLDRVGSPLHF. The CDR3 bases are TGTGCCAGCAGCCTTGACAGGGTTGGATCACCCCTCCACTTT.

This rearrangement joins TRBV7-2 to TRBJ2-5; 9 bases agree with TRBD2. With V trimmed by 0 bases and J by 1 base, 3 bases remained unmatched. The CDR3 sequence is 16 residues long. CDR1 SGHTA and CDR2 FQGNSA come from the germline V gene. CDR3 DNA: TGTGCCAGCAGCTTAGCGACTAGCGGATTCCAAGAGACCCAGTACTTC. Its protein product is CASSLATSGFQETQYF.

V gene TRBV10-3 combines with J gene TRBJ2-1, with D perhaps matching TRBD1 (5 bases). The length of the CDR3 is 12 residues. Germline V lookup: CDR1 ENHRY, CDR2 SYGVKD. The germline V and J ends were trimmed by 4 bases and 7 bases, with 8 bases remaining between them. CDR3 in DNA: TGTGCCATCAGTGCGACAGTAAATGAGCAGTTCTTC. This sequence encodes CAISATVNEQFF.

As to this clone: A read error may be the cause here, since a much bigger clone is one base away. The identical CDR3 is also encoded by other nucleotide sequences in the sample. The gene calls are TRBV7-6 and TRBJ1-5; D gene unclear. The CDR3 length is 13 residues. The V gene's germline CDR1 is SGHVS and CDR2 FNYEAQ. V gave up 1 base and J gave up 5 bases, with 6 bases separating them. CDR3 bases: TGTGCCAGCAGCTTAGGTCGGGATCAGCCCCAGCATTTT. The encoded protein is CASSLGRDQPQHF.

V usage is TRBV28 and J usage is TRBJ2-7; D not certain. The germline V gene has CDR1 MDHEN and CDR2 SYDVKM. V lost 2 bases and J 5 bases, leaving 7 bases between the germline ends. The length of the CDR3 is 12 residues. The CDR3 loop reads CASSLSHNEQYF. CDR3 DNA sequence: TGTGCCAGCAGTTTAAGTCACAACGAGCAGTACTTC.

The chain joins TRBV9 to TRBJ2-3; D possibly corresponds to TRBD2 (6 bases). CDR3 size: 14 residues. The V gene lost 0 bases and the J gene lost 2 bases, with 7 bases spanning the gap. The germline CDR1 and CDR2 sequences are SGDLS and YYNGEE. The CDR3 here is CASSVGDFTDTQYF. The CDR3 nucleotides are TGTGCCAGCAGCGTAGGGGACTTCACAGATACGCAGTATTTT.

V usage is TRBV27 and J usage is TRBJ1-1; D unresolved. The V end was cut by 4 bases, the J end by 3 bases, with 9 bases between. The CDR3 length is 13 residues. Per the germline V gene, CDR1 is MNHEY and CDR2 is SMNVEV (reference sequence). CDR3: CASSSIGDTEAFF. The DNA of the CDR3 is TGTGCCAGCAGTTCGATCGGGGACACTGAAGCTTTCTTT.

The rearrangement links TRBV20-1 to TRBJ2-1; D is unresolved. V lost 3 bases and J 9 bases, leaving 9 bases between the germline ends. There are 11 residues in the CDR3. Germline lookup yields CDR1 DFQATT and CDR2 SNEGSKA (reference sequence). CDR3 nucleotides: TGCAGTGCTAGTTCCGGTGTTGAGCAGTTCTTC. Residues: CSASSGVEQFF.

The chain uses TRBV5-1 and TRBJ2-3; a weak D match, TRBD1 (5 bases). With 4 bases removed from V and 6 bases from J, the gap between germline ends came to 21 bases. This CDR3 has 16 amino acids. Germline values: CDR1 SGHRS, CDR2 YFSETQ. This CDR3 reads CASSPAAPTGMDTQYF. The CDR3 nucleotides read TGCGCCAGCAGCCCTGCGGCGCCAACAGGAATGGATACGCAGTATTTT.

V and J are TRBV6-5 and TRBJ1-4, with 7 bases fitting TRBD1. Per the germline V gene, CDR1 is MNHEY and CDR2 is SVGAGI. This CDR3 comprises 16 residues. J lost 3 bases, V lost 3 bases, and 7 bases had no gene match. CDR3 in DNA: TGTGCCAGCAGTTATTTGGGGGGGACAGCTAATGAAAAACTGTTTTTT. Its protein is CASSYLGGTANEKLFF.